The present T cell receptor (beta chain) was sequenced within a study of T cell repertoires in cytomegalovirus infection. Study information: From public TCR beta signatures came an indication of both CMV infection and matching HLA type.

Germline-derived CDR1 and CDR2 are SGHTA and FQGNSA. CDR3 length equals 14 residues. V was pared by 4 bases and J by 7 bases, with 16 bases between. This clonotype appeared many times. Its matching antigen is unknown. TCRdb redid the calling of the reads with MiXCR, one entry per CDR3 protein. The table lists about 490,000 distinct CDR3 sequences, around 11% of them singletons. Study-level points and caveats: CMV carriers having the relevant HLA were flagged by cumulative public TCR beta family frequency. What dominated the ex vivo response were HLA-C-restricted CMV-specific TCR beta clonotypes.

The sequencing sample was made of PBMCs. This rearrangement joins TRBV7-2 to TRBJ2-5; no definite D call. The sequence was obtained from a human donor in good health (CMV status not recorded). Some clones in this sample may be carry-over from other donors' samples. This chain's CDR3 is CASSSTGPRGTQYF. Written as DNA, the CDR3 is TGTGCCAGCAGCTCGACGGGCCCTCGTGGGACCCAGTACTTC.